Reported below is one TCR beta chain. What it binds is not known. This entry belongs to a study of cytomegalovirus exposure and HLA in healthy donors. Findings and limits, study-wide: An analysis was carried out at a later point. It showed that HLA-associated TCR beta chains were more clonally expanded than equally common non-associated chains. Researchers reported in a later analysis that a missense DCLRE1C variant was tied to TCR beta V- and J-gene trimming.

The PCR contained 60 Vbeta and 13 Jbeta primers. How the authors handled the data: Counted up in a later analysis, unique TCR beta chains came to roughly 80 million, with about 10 million shared. Only in-frame clones appear in the TCRdb table, and some are missing; sequencing was by immunoSEQ multiplex PCR. That table gives V, J and clone size, and the DNA gave D and trimming. The table lists 100,000 to 120,000 clones, around 77% of them singletons, with less than 6% in the top ten. This clonotype originated in a woman under 40 in good health and CMV-seropositive. Sequencing used PBMCs.

In DNA form, the CDR3 reads TGTGCCAGCAGCTCCCATCAGGAGACCCAGTACTTC. Translation gives CASSSHQETQYF. The rearrangement uses TRBV13 and TRBJ2-5; D remains unclear. Germline values: CDR1 PRHDT, CDR2 FYEKMQ (reference sequence). Trimming left V 4 bases short and J 5 bases short, with 8 bases between. CDR3 length: 12 amino acids.